Shown below are 7 T cell receptor beta chains from a single sample sequenced in a study of early T cells in non-severe SARS-CoV-2 infection. MiXCR, applied by TCRdb to the 5' RACE reads, yields one record per CDR3 protein. There are under 85,000 distinct CDR3 sequences in the sample; about 10% occur only once, and 4.5% to 6.5% lies in the top ten. The sample consisted of whole blood. The receptors originated from an adult who was a healthcare worker with PCR-confirmed SARS-CoV-2 infection or an uninfected control (not recorded which).

This clonotype has more than one count but fewer than ten. This sequence joins TRBV30 and TRBJ1-6, with 7 bases identical to TRBD1. In germline, CDR1 is GTSNPN, CDR2 SVGIG (reference sequence). This CDR3 has 15 amino acids. With 3 bases clipped from V and 8 bases from J, the junction kept 10 bases outside the gene matches. CDR3 nucleotides: TGTGCCTGGAGGGCAACAGGGGTTTTTTATTCACCCCTCCACTTT. Translated: CAWRATGVFYSPLHF.

This clonotype turned up a few times. The chain uses TRBV10-3 and TRBJ1-5; D gene ambiguous. This CDR3 has 11 residues. In germline, CDR1 is ENHRY, CDR2 SYGVKD. Trimming took off 3 bases at V and 10 bases at J, with 7 bases between the two ends. This chain's CDR3 is CAISDLGPQHF. The CDR3, as DNA: TGTGCCATCAGTGATTTGGGACCCCAGCATTTT.

This clonotype was counted ten times or more. The rearrangement uses TRBV11-3 and TRBJ2-1; perhaps D is TRBD1 or TRBD2 (6 bases each). The V end was cut by 3 bases, the J end by 7 bases, with 16 bases between. This CDR3 has 15 amino acids. CDR1 is SGHNT, CDR2 YENEEA, per germline. CDR3 region: CASSFYGGAGNEQFF. For the CDR3, the DNA is TGTGCCAGCAGCTTCTACGGGGGCGCGGGTAATGAGCAGTTCTTC.

The table lists this clonotype with many counts. This rearrangement joins TRBV10-3 to TRBJ2-2, with TRBD2 identical over 7 bases. The CDR3 has 15 residues. The J segment lost 0 bases and the V segment lost 6 bases, leaving 4 bases of the junction unmatched. Germline CDR1 ENHRY, CDR2 SYGVKD. The CDR3 DNA is TGTGCCATCAGCGCCGGGACTACGAACACCGGGGAGCTGTTTTTT. It codes for CAISAGTTNTGELFF.

This clonotype was seen a few times. V gene TRBV12-3 or TRBV12-4 combines with J gene TRBJ2-5; D call uncertain. This CDR3 contains 11 residues. V lost 4 bases and J 3 bases, leaving 3 bases between the germline ends. The CDR3 DNA reads as TGTGCCAGCAGTTGGGAAGAGACCCAGTACTTC. It translates to CASSWEETQYF.

V and J are TRBV7-8 and TRBJ2-7, with 8 nucleotides matching TRBD1. CDR1 and CDR2 from the germline V gene are SGHVS and FQNEAQ. This CDR3 is 18 amino acids long. Trimming cost V 4 bases and J 3 bases; bases outside gene matches: 17. The CDR3 coding sequence is TGTGCCAGCAGCTCGCTCCAGCGGACAGGGCTGGGAAACTACGAGCAGTACTTC. It is translated as CASSSLQRTGLGNYEQYF.

This clonotype showed up many times. The chain combines TRBV3-1 with TRBJ2-1, with D perhaps matching TRBD1 or TRBD2 (5 bases each). The CDR3 length is 18 residues. CDR1 LGHDT and CDR2 YNNKEL come from the germline V gene (reference sequence). Deletions cut 1 base from V and 4 bases from J, with 20 bases between. The CDR3 protein is CASSQVYYSGKGYNEQFF. Here the CDR3 DNA reads TGTGCCAGCAGCCAAGTTTACTACTCCGGGAAGGGGTACAATGAGCAGTTCTTC.